One and the same sample provided the 29 T cell receptor beta chains below, sequenced in a study of neurological immune-mediated disorders (dated by TCRdb to the late 2010s). The protocol used for the library was 5' RACE. Instrument on record: Illumina HiSeq 2500. Clones were called with MiXCR by TCRdb after fastp trimmed the public reads at Q25, and only in-frame beta chains were retained. When rows share a CDR3 protein, they turn into one entry using the most common DNA and genes. The sample includes roughly 65,000 distinct CDR3 sequences, with roughly 5.6% observed a single time. Of the sample, approximately 5.6% is held by the ten largest clones. The sample taken for sequencing was PBMCs. Receptor source: a human donor with multiple sclerosis. The donor label of this sample is uncertain.

This clonotype was counted ten times or more. This sequence joins TRBV20-1 and TRBJ1-4; maybe TRBD1 (5 bases). This CDR3 comprises 16 residues. Between the trimmed V and J ends, which lost 2 bases and 3 bases, there was a span of 16 bases. Germline CDR1 and CDR2: DFQATT and SNEGSKA (reference sequence). The DNA for the CDR3 is TGCAGTGCTAGAAACCCCCGATCGGGGGCTAATGAAAAACTGTTTTTT. This sequence encodes CSARNPRSGANEKLFF.

This clonotype appeared many times. This sequence joins TRBV20-1 and TRBJ1-4; 8 nucleotides align to TRBD1. Per the germline V gene, CDR1 is DFQATT and CDR2 is SNEGSKA (reference sequence). CDR3 length equals 14 residues. The J segment lost 3 bases and the V segment lost 3 bases, leaving 3 bases of the junction unmatched. The CDR3 DNA is TGCAGTGCTAGCAGGGGGCCGGCTAATGAAAAACTGTTTTTT. Translation: CSASRGPANEKLFF.

The table lists this clonotype with a few counts. The chain couples TRBV12-3 or TRBV12-4 to TRBJ2-3, with a tentative D call TRBD2 (5 bases). This CDR3 contains 14 residues. V was cut by 6 bases and J by 6 bases, with 16 bases left in between. The CDR3 region is CASSPRQRGDTQYF. The CDR3 bases are TGTGCCAGCAGCCCCCGGCAACGAGGGGATACGCAGTATTTT.

This clonotype was detected ten times or more. The CDR3: CASSQAAGDEQFF. CDR3 DNA sequence: TGTGCCAGCAGCCAGGCGGCAGGGGATGAGCAGTTCTTC. The chain has TRBV14 and TRBJ2-1; a possible D gene is TRBD1 (6 bases). This CDR3 region has 13 residues. Between the trimmed V and J ends, which lost 3 bases and 8 bases, there was a span of 11 bases. The germline CDR1 and CDR2 sequences are SGHDN and FVKESK. The variable domain in full, with the rest retrieved from reference TRBV14 and TRBJ2-1, is EAGVTQFPSHSVIEKGQTVTLRCDPISGHDNLYWYRRVMGKEIKFLLHFVKESKQDESGMPNNRFLAERTGGTYSTLKVQPAELEDSGVYFCASSQAAGDEQFFGPGTRLTVL.

This clonotype has a count of ten or more. The gene calls are TRBV4-1 and TRBJ2-7; the D is unclear. Germline V CDR1 and CDR2: MGHRA, YSYEKL. This CDR3 has 17 residues. The V and J ends lost 0 bases and 0 bases respectively, with 15 bases between them. The CDR3 loop is CASSQEIQSLLSYEQYF. The CDR3 nucleotides read TGCGCCAGCAGCCAAGAGATACAGTCACTCCTCTCCTACGAGCAGTACTTC.

This chain links TRBV2 with TRBJ2-7; no definite D call. V lost 3 bases to trimming and J lost 7 bases, with 7 bases between them. The CDR3 is 11 amino acids. CDR1 is SNHLY, CDR2 FYNNEI, per germline. CDR3 sequence (DNA): TGTGCCAGCAGTGACCTAGGAGAGCAGTACTTC. Translating gives CASSDLGEQYF.

Only a few counts were recorded for this clonotype. The chain links TRBV14 to TRBJ2-2; D not certain. CDR3 length equals 16 residues. V shed 3 bases and J shed 4 bases, with 15 bases lying between them. From germline, CDR1 is SGHDN and CDR2 FVKESK. CDR3 sequence: CASSHLPGSLTGELFF. In DNA, the CDR3 is TGTGCCAGCAGCCACCTACCGGGCTCCCTCACCGGGGAGCTGTTTTTT.

This clonotype was picked up many times. The chain links TRBV11-2 to TRBJ2-7, with a possible D match to TRBD1 (5 bases). Germline lookup yields CDR1 SGHAT and CDR2 FQNNGV. Trimming stripped 4 bases from V and 6 bases from J, with 10 bases between. This CDR3 comprises 12 residues. Written as DNA, the CDR3 is TGTGCCAGCAGCTCAGGGAAGGGCGAGCAGTACTTC. It encodes CASSSGKGEQYF.

This clonotype was seen ten or more times. The chain combines TRBV12-3 or TRBV12-4 with TRBJ1-1; perhaps TRBD1 as D (5 bases). Trimming stripped 3 bases from V and 6 bases from J, with 17 bases between. The CDR3 extends over 15 amino acids. CDR3 in amino acids: CASSLGGSHNAEAFF. The DNA for the CDR3 is TGTGCCAGCAGTTTGGGGGGTTCCCACAACGCTGAAGCTTTCTTT.

This clonotype has a count of ten or more. The gene calls are TRBV12-3 or TRBV12-4 and TRBJ2-6; perhaps TRBD1 as D (6 bases). V was cut by 10 bases and J by 4 bases, with 14 bases left in between. CDR3 length: 14 amino acids. The CDR3 DNA sequence: TGTGCCACCGCCCGACAGGAGGGGGCCAACGTCCTGACTTTC. Protein: CATARQEGANVLTF.

This clonotype was detected ten times or more. The V call is TRBV7-2, the J call TRBJ2-5; D uncertain. The V and J ends lost 1 base and 1 base respectively, with 7 bases between them. Per germline, CDR1 SGHTA and CDR2 FQGNSA. The CDR3 is made up of 14 amino acids. This CDR3 is CASSLETIQETQYF. The DNA of the CDR3 is TGTGCCAGCAGCTTAGAAACAATCCAAGAGACCCAGTACTTC.

This clonotype was counted ten times or more. The rearrangement links TRBV10-3 to TRBJ2-1, with 7 bases aligning to TRBD1. Trimming removed 3 bases from V and 14 bases from J; junction bases left unmatched: 13. CDR3 length equals 14 residues. CDR1 and CDR2 from the germline V gene are ENHRY and SYGVKD. In DNA, the CDR3 is TGTGCCATCAGTGAAATCGGCAGGGGGAGTAATAAGTTCTTC. This codes for CAISEIGRGSNKFF.

This clonotype occurred many times. V and J are TRBV2 and TRBJ1-1, with D maybe TRBD1 (6 bases). Looked up from germline, CDR1 is SNHLY and CDR2 is FYNNEI. The CDR3 consists of 13 residues. V was trimmed by 7 bases and J by 4 bases, leaving 13 bases between them. The CDR3 here is CASTLGGATEAFF. The CDR3 coding sequence is TGTGCCAGCACCCTGGGGGGGGCCACTGAAGCTTTCTTT.

This clonotype showed up many times. V is TRBV5-1 and J is TRBJ1-2; no reliable D call. The CDR3 totals 15 residues. CDR1 and CDR2 (germline): SGHRS, YFSETQ. Trimming removed 4 bases from V and 5 bases from J, with 18 bases in between. CDR3 sequence: CASSPPSGSGYGYTF. As DNA, the CDR3 is TGCGCCAGCAGCCCCCCCTCCGGGTCCGGATATGGCTACACCTTC.

This clonotype has at least ten counts. J is TRBJ2-5 and V is TRBV5-1; D possibly uses TRBD1 or TRBD2 (5 bases each). The V end lost 0 bases, the J end lost 5 bases, and 8 bases lay between the germline ends. The germline V gene has CDR1 SGHRS and CDR2 YFSETQ. The CDR3 is 13 residues long. The CDR3 nucleotides are TGCGCCAGCAGCTTGGGGGGGATCGAGACCCAGTACTTC. It translates to CASSLGGIETQYF.

This clonotype has ten or more counts. The chain recombines TRBV24-1 with TRBJ2-3; 7 bases match TRBD1. This CDR3 comprises 17 residues. Germline CDR1 is KGHDR and CDR2 is SFDVKD. The J segment lost 1 base and the V segment lost 5 bases, leaving 11 bases of the junction unmatched. The CDR3 bases are TGTGCCACCAGTGGGGTCGAGGGGGCGGACGGCACAGATACGCAGTATTTT. Amino acids: CATSGVEGADGTDTQYF.

This clonotype has a count of ten or more. The J gene is TRBJ1-6, the V gene TRBV20-1; TRBD1 matches 7 bases. The V gene's germline CDR1 is DFQATT and CDR2 SNEGSKA (reference sequence). The CDR3 is 14 amino acids. J was trimmed by 3 bases and V by 6 bases; bases with no gene match: 5. CDR3 DNA: TGCAGTGCCAGGACAGGAAGCTATAATTCACCCCTCCACTTT. Translating gives CSARTGSYNSPLHF.

This clonotype came up many times. The chain carries TRBV7-8 and TRBJ1-3; D gene ambiguous. Germline values: CDR1 SGHVS, CDR2 FQNEAQ. V was clipped by 3 bases and J by 2 bases, with 8 bases between them. The CDR3 has 14 amino acids. The CDR3 sequence: CASSFGRTGNTIYF. Here the CDR3 DNA reads TGTGCCAGCAGCTTTGGGCGTACTGGAAACACCATATATTTT.

This clonotype was observed many times. The chain uses TRBV29-1 and TRBJ2-3, with 7 positions matching TRBD1. The CDR3 is 12 amino acids. Per the germline V gene, CDR1 is SQVTM and CDR2 is ANQGSEA. Trimming took 4 bases from V and 7 from J; bases not matched to a gene: 5. The chain's CDR3 is CSVGEDRYTQYF. The DNA for the CDR3 is TGCAGCGTTGGCGAGGACAGGTATACGCAGTATTTT.

This clonotype was seen only a few times. The chain has TRBV20-1 and TRBJ1-2; maybe TRBD1 (5 bases). CDR3 length equals 15 residues. Looked up from germline, CDR1 is DFQATT and CDR2 is SNEGSKA (reference sequence). The V and J ends lost 6 bases and 3 bases respectively, with 20 bases between them. CDR3 sequence: CSAQEVGQRDYGYTF. In DNA, the CDR3 is TGCAGTGCCCAAGAGGTGGGGCAACGAGACTATGGCTACACCTTC.

There are many counts of this clonotype. V usage is TRBV5-1 and J usage is TRBJ2-2, with 9 bases aligning to TRBD1. This CDR3 has 15 residues. V lost 0 bases, J lost 7 bases, and 4 bases stayed unmatched. In germline, CDR1 is SGHRS, CDR2 YFSETQ. CDR3 in amino acids: CASSLDGQGLGELFF. The CDR3 DNA reads TGCGCCAGCAGCTTGGATGGACAGGGGCTCGGGGAGCTGTTTTTT.

This clonotype was recorded many times. The chain is built from TRBV6-5 and TRBJ2-6; TRBD1 matches 7 bases. J was trimmed by 2 bases and V by 4 bases; bases with no gene match: 5. In germline, CDR1 is MNHEY, CDR2 SVGAGI. CDR3 length equals 16 residues. The CDR3 sequence is CASSSSTGAGANVLTF. In DNA form, the CDR3 reads TGTGCCAGCAGTTCTTCAACAGGGGCTGGGGCCAACGTCCTGACTTTC.

This clonotype was counted many times. The V gene is TRBV20-1, the J gene TRBJ2-3; 13 nucleotides agree with TRBD2. Germline CDR1 DFQATT, CDR2 SNEGSKA (reference sequence). This CDR3 spans 15 amino acids. The junction had 3 bases not matched to a gene; V was cut back by 2 bases and J by 4 bases. The CDR3 bases are TGCAGTGCTAGAAGGACTAGCGGGGGAGCAGATACGCAGTATTTT. The encoded protein is CSARRTSGGADTQYF.

This clonotype was seen repeatedly, ten times or more. The chain is built from TRBV20-1 and TRBJ1-1; unclear D gene. Germline values: CDR1 DFQATT, CDR2 SNEGSKA (reference sequence). V was pared by 5 bases and J by 0 bases, with 7 bases between. CDR3 length: 12 residues. CDR3 in DNA: TGCAGTGCTCGCCCACTGAACACTGAAGCTTTCTTT. Translating it yields CSARPLNTEAFF.

This clonotype was counted many times. The rearrangement uses TRBV7-3 and TRBJ2-1; TRBD1 aligns across 7 bases. This CDR3 has 15 residues. Germline CDR1 and CDR2: SGHTA and FQGTGA. The V gene end was trimmed by 4 bases and the J gene end by 2 bases; junction bases not matched to a gene: 5. The CDR3 loop reads CASSSSGTAYNEQFF. CDR3 DNA sequence: TGTGCCAGCAGCTCTTCCGGGACAGCCTACAATGAGCAGTTCTTC.

This clonotype was detected many times. This sequence joins TRBV5-1 and TRBJ1-1; D is ambiguous. Germline-derived CDR1 and CDR2 are SGHRS and YFSETQ. The CDR3 is 16 amino acids. Between the trimmed V and J ends, which lost 0 bases and 0 bases, there was a span of 12 bases. The CDR3 region is CASSLGGSRMNTEAFF. As DNA, the CDR3 is TGCGCCAGCAGCTTGGGTGGGTCAAGGATGAACACTGAAGCTTTCTTT.

This clonotype was recorded many times. The rearrangement uses TRBV18 and TRBJ1-5, with D maybe TRBD1 (5 bases). V lost 6 bases and J lost 5, with 14 bases in between. Germline CDR1 KGHSH, CDR2 LQKENI. The CDR3 extends over 14 amino acids. CDR3 region: CASSEEDTYQPQHF. In nucleotides, the CDR3 is TGTGCCAGCTCCGAGGAGGACACCTATCAGCCCCAGCATTTT.

In this sample, this clonotype turned up many times. The rearrangement uses TRBV20-1 and TRBJ1-2, with D uncertain. The germline V and J ends were trimmed by 4 bases and 1 base, with 10 bases remaining between them. The CDR3 consists of 13 residues. Germline-derived CDR1 and CDR2 are DFQATT and SNEGSKA (reference sequence). The CDR3 nucleotides read TGCAGTGCTAACTCAGGACTTAACTATGGCTACACCTTC. Residues: CSANSGLNYGYTF.

This clonotype came up many times. The chain combines TRBV18 with TRBJ2-7; no definite D call. The CDR3 covers 12 residues. Germline CDR1 KGHSH, CDR2 LQKENI. V shed 4 bases and J shed 7 bases, with 11 bases lying between them. CDR3 residues: CASSRPHLEQYF. CDR3 DNA: TGTGCCAGCTCACGGCCACATCTTGAGCAGTACTTC.